A single sample gave rise to the 30 T cell receptor beta chains below, sequenced in a study of T cells in Graves' hyperthyroidism and ophthalmopathy. TCR beta CDR3 regions were amplified from RNA. When the TCR CDR3 underwent first-round RT-PCR, the HTBI primer set was used. MiXCR, applied by TCRdb to the multiplex PCR reads, yields one record per CDR3 protein. The sample holds some 500,000 distinct CDR3 sequences, around 24% seen once. Sequencing was done on a sample of blood. The receptors stem from a woman under 40 with Graves' ophthalmopathy.

This clonotype showed up many times. The gene calls are TRBV10-3 and TRBJ2-5, with D possibly being TRBD1 (6 bases). The CDR3 runs 14 residues. Between the trimmed V and J ends, which lost 3 bases and 1 base, there was a span of 9 bases. Germline V gene sequence: CDR1 ENHRY, CDR2 SYGVKD. The CDR3 loop reads CAISDQTGQETQYF. The CDR3 DNA reads as TGTGCCATCAGTGACCAGACAGGCCAAGAGACCCAGTACTTC.

The gene calls are TRBV18 and TRBJ2-2, with TRBD1 identical over 8 bases. The CDR3 spans 14 residues. V shed 5 bases, J shed 6 bases, and the junction held 5 bases outside the gene matches. Per the germline V gene, CDR1 is KGHSH and CDR2 is LQKENI. The chain's CDR3 is CASSGSTGAGELFF. CDR3 nucleotides: TGTGCCAGCTCAGGGTCGACAGGGGCCGGGGAGCTGTTTTTT.

CDR3 bases: TGTGCCAGCAGCCAAAAAACCGAAGAGACCCAGTACTTC. This gives the protein CASSQKTEETQYF. This chain uses TRBV4-2 with TRBJ2-5, with D uncertain. Per germline, CDR1 LGHNA and CDR2 YNFKEQ. CDR3 length: 13 residues. V lost 2 bases and J 3 bases, leaving 7 bases between the germline ends.

This clonotype was recorded many times. V gene TRBV28 combines with J gene TRBJ1-5, with no clear D. Germline loops: CDR1 MDHEN, CDR2 SYDVKM. This CDR3 has 13 amino acids. V lost 5 bases to trimming and J lost 11 bases, with 16 bases between them. In DNA, the CDR3 is TGTGCCAGCAGTCCAATCTCTCCCTGGGCCCAGCATTTT. This codes for CASSPISPWAQHF.

V gene TRBV4-2 combines with J gene TRBJ2-7; either TRBD1 or TRBD2 may fit D (7 bases each). Trimming shortened V by 5 bases and J by 2 bases, and 16 bases separated the two germline ends. CDR1 is LGHNA, CDR2 YNFKEQ, per germline. This CDR3 has 15 amino acids. The CDR3: CASSGGGTVPYEQYF. CDR3 in DNA: TGTGCCAGCAGCGGGGGGGGGACAGTCCCCTACGAGCAGTACTTC.

This clonotype was counted ten times or more. The chain recombines TRBV20-1 with TRBJ1-2; no clear D. CDR1 is DFQATT and CDR2 is SNEGSKA in the germline V gene (reference sequence). The CDR3 length is 14 residues. V gave up 3 bases and J gave up 0 bases, with 11 bases separating them. The CDR3 coding sequence is TGCAGTGCTAGTCTTCACGGAACTAACTATGGCTACACCTTC. Encoded protein: CSASLHGTNYGYTF.

This clonotype was recorded at least ten times. V gene TRBV6-5 combines with J gene TRBJ2-5, with unresolved D. Trimming removed 2 bases at V and 1 base at J, with 11 bases between. CDR3 length: 15 residues. Germline CDR1 MNHEY, CDR2 SVGAGI. The CDR3 is CASSYKEWGQETQYF. As DNA, the CDR3 is TGTGCCAGCAGTTACAAGGAGTGGGGCCAAGAGACCCAGTACTTC.

At least ten counts were recorded for this clonotype. The J gene is TRBJ2-7, the V gene TRBV6-1, with no clear D. In germline, CDR1 is MNHNS, CDR2 SASEGT. The CDR3 is 12 residues long. The germline V and J ends were trimmed by 4 bases and 7 bases, with 11 bases remaining between them. For the CDR3, the DNA is TGTGCCAGCAGTGCCACGTACCCAGAGCAGTACTTC. Encoded protein: CASSATYPEQYF.

The rearrangement uses TRBV20-1 and TRBJ1-5; no firm D call. Germline CDR1 DFQATT, CDR2 SNEGSKA (reference sequence). V lost 3 bases to trimming and J lost 5 bases, with 8 bases between them. This CDR3 is 12 amino acids long. The CDR3 is CSASFGDQPQHF. The CDR3 coding sequence is TGCAGTGCTAGTTTTGGGGATCAGCCCCAGCATTTT.

This chain connects TRBV27 to TRBJ2-5; D remains unclear. V was cut by 3 bases and J by 0 bases, with 14 bases left in between. The CDR3 spans 16 residues. Germline values: CDR1 MNHEY, CDR2 SMNVEV (reference sequence). Here the CDR3 reads CASSFEAHGYQETQYF. The CDR3 DNA reads TGTGCCAGCAGTTTTGAGGCACACGGGTACCAAGAGACCCAGTACTTC.

The chain links TRBV6-1 to TRBJ1-5, with D hard to call. The CDR3 is 15 amino acids. Trimming left V 8 bases short and J 1 base short, with 15 bases between. CDR1 and CDR2 from the germline V gene are MNHNS and SASEGT. This chain's CDR3 is CASSEGFRSNQPQHF. CDR3 nucleotides: TGTGCCAGCTCAGAAGGGTTCCGGAGCAATCAGCCCCAGCATTTT.

The chain combines TRBV3-1 with TRBJ2-7; no firm D call. V lost 1 base to trimming and J lost 0 bases, with 7 bases between them. This CDR3 is built from 14 residues. From germline, CDR1 is LGHDT and CDR2 YNNKEL (reference sequence). CDR3: CASSQVGNSYEQYF. The CDR3 region has the DNA TGTGCCAGCAGCCAAGTTGGCAACTCCTACGAGCAGTACTTC.

The chain joins TRBV12-3 or TRBV12-4 to TRBJ1-5; D unclear. The length of the CDR3 is 13 residues. V gave up 2 bases and J gave up 5 bases, with 7 bases separating them. The CDR3 is CASSLKVDQPQHF. CDR3 coding DNA: TGTGCCAGCAGTTTAAAGGTTGATCAGCCCCAGCATTTT.

This clonotype was found a few times. The V call is TRBV28, the J call TRBJ2-7; D perhaps matches TRBD2 (5 bases). This CDR3 is built from 14 residues. The germline V gene has CDR1 MDHEN and CDR2 SYDVKM. Trimming left V 8 bases short and J 5 bases short, with 19 bases between. This chain's CDR3 is CASHTPSGIDEQYF. CDR3 sequence (DNA): TGTGCCAGCCATACGCCATCGGGGATCGACGAGCAGTACTTC.

In its sample, this clonotype was seen many times. V usage is TRBV6-1 and J usage is TRBJ1-5; D not certain. Trimming stripped 5 bases from V and 6 bases from J, with 8 bases between. The CDR3 length is 12 residues. Germline V gene data show CDR1 as MNHNS and CDR2 as SASEGT. The chain's CDR3 is CASSTPTQPQHF. The CDR3 DNA sequence: TGTGCCAGCAGTACCCCCACTCAGCCCCAGCATTTT.

The J gene is TRBJ2-5, the V gene TRBV20-1; TRBD1 is a possible D gene (5 bases). This CDR3 spans 14 amino acids. V was clipped by 5 bases and J by 0 bases, with 13 bases between them. Germline V gene sequence: CDR1 DFQATT, CDR2 SNEGSKA (reference sequence). CDR3 bases: TGCAGTGCTGCGTCCCAGGGAAACCAAGAGACCCAGTACTTC. It is translated as CSAASQGNQETQYF.

This clonotype has ten or more counts. The chain uses TRBV27 and TRBJ2-7; a weak D match, TRBD1 (5 bases). Trimming left V 6 bases short and J 2 bases short, with 14 bases between. Germline lookup yields CDR1 MNHEY and CDR2 SMNVEV (reference sequence). CDR3 length: 14 residues. CDR3 residues: CASSDADRAYEQYF. CDR3 DNA sequence: TGTGCCAGCAGCGACGCAGACAGAGCCTACGAGCAGTACTTC.

This clonotype was counted ten times or more. The J gene is TRBJ2-7, the V gene TRBV12-3 or TRBV12-4, with TRBD1 identical over 8 bases. This CDR3 has 12 residues. V lost 3 bases, J lost 6 bases, and 1 base stayed unmatched. The CDR3 is CASSFGQGEQYF. CDR3 bases: TGTGCCAGCAGTTTCGGACAGGGCGAGCAGTACTTC.

This clonotype occurred many times. The chain has TRBV6-2 or TRBV6-3 and TRBJ1-1, with D uncertain. The V gene lost 4 bases and the J gene lost 2 bases, with 8 bases spanning the gap. The CDR3 is 13 amino acids. The germline V gene encodes CDR1 MNHEY and CDR2 SVGEGT. DNA of the CDR3: TGTGCCAGCAGTTTGTTTGTCAACACTGAAGCTTTCTTT. It translates to CASSLFVNTEAFF.

The J gene is TRBJ1-6, the V gene TRBV28, with 8 positions matching TRBD1. CDR3 size: 12 residues. Germline V gives CDR1 MDHEN, CDR2 SYDVKM. The junction had 1 base not matched to a gene; V was cut back by 7 bases and J by 8 bases. The CDR3, as DNA: TGTGCCAGCACGGACAGGGATTCACCCCTCCACTTT. Its translation: CASTDRDSPLHF.

This clonotype appeared many times. An end of the junction does not agree with germline; a read error may underlie this. V is TRBV12-3 or TRBV12-4 and J is TRBJ2-7, with unresolved D. The CDR3 covers 11 residues. The DNA of the CDR3 is TGTGCCTGCAGTTCCTCATACGAGCAGTACTTC. Amino acids: CACSSSYEQYF.

This clonotype was detected ten times or more. V usage is TRBV5-1 and J usage is TRBJ2-3; 7 nucleotides align to TRBD2. Germline V gene sequence: CDR1 SGHRS, CDR2 YFSETQ. Germline trimming cut 7 bases from V and 5 bases from J; bases unmatched to any gene: 13. This CDR3 spans 15 amino acids. CDR3 in amino acids: CASRRGSGRVDTQYF. CDR3 coding DNA: TGCGCCAGCCGGCGGGGGTCGGGACGGGTAGATACGCAGTATTTT. Complete variable domain (other parts from reference TRBV5-1 and TRBJ2-3): KAGVTQTPRYLIKTRGQQVTLSCSPISGHRSVSWYQQTPGQGLQFLFEYFSETQRNKGNFPGRFSGRQFSNSRSEMNVSTLELGDSALYLCASRRGSGRVDTQYFGPGTRLTVL.

The chain is built from TRBV6-1 and TRBJ2-5; 11 bases match TRBD2. Unmatched junction bases numbered 7, after V lost 7 bases and J lost 3 bases. CDR3 length: 15 residues. From germline, CDR1 is MNHNS and CDR2 SASEGT. CDR3 amino acids: CASMGRLAGKETQYF. Written as DNA, the CDR3 is TGTGCCAGCATGGGGAGACTAGCGGGGAAAGAGACCCAGTACTTC.

This clonotype was seen a handful of times. The CDR3 here is CASSFLQGKGGYTF. CDR3 nucleotide sequence: TGTGCCAGCAGCTTCCTACAGGGGAAGGGGGGCTACACCTTC. The V and J genes are TRBV11-2 and TRBJ1-2; 7 bases map to TRBD1. CDR3 length: 14 residues. Germline values: CDR1 SGHAT, CDR2 FQNNGV. J gave up 8 bases and V 3 bases, and 9 bases lay outside the gene matches. The entire variable domain, with the rest obtained from reference TRBV11-2 and TRBJ1-2, is as follows: EAGVAQSPRYKIIEKRQSVAFWCNPISGHATLYWYQQILGQGPKLLIQFQNNGVVDDSQLPKDRFSAERLKGVDSTLKIQPAKLEDSAVYLCASSFLQGKGGYTFGSGTRLTVV.

In its sample, this clonotype was seen many times. The chain couples TRBV15 to TRBJ2-7; tentatively, D is TRBD2 (5 bases). Germline V gene lookup returns CDR1 LNHNV and CDR2 YYDKDF (reference sequence). The CDR3 loop spans 15 amino acids. V lost 0 bases and J lost 1, with 10 bases in between. The CDR3 loop is CATSREYSESYEQYF. The CDR3 nucleotides read TGTGCCACCAGCAGAGAGTATAGCGAATCCTACGAGCAGTACTTC.

This clonotype was recorded many times. The chain combines TRBV28 with TRBJ1-5; the D is unclear. CDR1 and CDR2 from the germline V gene are MDHEN and SYDVKM. V lost 8 bases and J 0 bases, leaving 8 bases between the germline ends. The CDR3 is 13 amino acids. This CDR3 reads CASLGYSNQPQHF. CDR3 DNA sequence: TGTGCCAGCTTAGGTTATAGCAATCAGCCCCAGCATTTT. The full variable domain, its missing parts supplied by reference TRBV28 and TRBJ1-5, is DVKVTQSSRYLVKRTGEKVFLECVQDMDHENMFWYRQDPGLGLRLIYFSYDVKMKEKGDIPEGYSVSREKKERFSLILESASTNQTSMYLCASLGYSNQPQHFGDGTRLSIL.

This clonotype was counted at least ten times. V is TRBV7-8 and J is TRBJ1-1; a possible D gene is TRBD1 (6 bases). This CDR3 is 11 amino acids long. Germline CDR1 reads SGHVS; CDR2 reads FQNEAQ. Trimming pared 5 bases from V and 11 bases from J, leaving 12 bases between. The CDR3 DNA is TGTGCCAGCAGCGGACAGTCCGCGGCTTTCTTT. Residues: CASSGQSAAFF.

This chain links TRBV28 with TRBJ1-1, with D unclear. The CDR3 extends over 14 amino acids. The germline gives CDR1 MDHEN, CDR2 SYDVKM. Trimming shortened V by 5 bases and J by 0 bases, and 10 bases separated the two germline ends. In DNA, the CDR3 is TGTGCCAGCAGTCCCTCGGACTTGAACACTGAAGCTTTCTTT. Its translation is CASSPSDLNTEAFF.

The chain joins TRBV2 to TRBJ2-5, with TRBD1 identical over 8 bases. The germline V gene has CDR1 SNHLY and CDR2 FYNNEI. After removal of 7 bases from V and 5 bases from J, the junction contained 12 bases not matched to a gene. The CDR3 covers 15 residues. The CDR3 DNA reads as TGTGCCAGCAAACGGGACAGGCTGCAGGCGGAGACCCAGTACTTC. Protein product: CASKRDRLQAETQYF.

The chain joins TRBV11-2 to TRBJ2-5, with 11 bases lining up with TRBD2. CDR1 and CDR2 from the germline V gene are SGHAT and FQNNGV. The trim removed 2 bases at V and 5 bases at J, leaving 10 bases unmatched. The CDR3 covers 17 residues. In DNA form, the CDR3 reads TGTGCCAGCAGCTTAAACCCCCTAGCGGGAGGAAGCGAGACCCAGTACTTC. It codes for CASSLNPLAGGSETQYF.